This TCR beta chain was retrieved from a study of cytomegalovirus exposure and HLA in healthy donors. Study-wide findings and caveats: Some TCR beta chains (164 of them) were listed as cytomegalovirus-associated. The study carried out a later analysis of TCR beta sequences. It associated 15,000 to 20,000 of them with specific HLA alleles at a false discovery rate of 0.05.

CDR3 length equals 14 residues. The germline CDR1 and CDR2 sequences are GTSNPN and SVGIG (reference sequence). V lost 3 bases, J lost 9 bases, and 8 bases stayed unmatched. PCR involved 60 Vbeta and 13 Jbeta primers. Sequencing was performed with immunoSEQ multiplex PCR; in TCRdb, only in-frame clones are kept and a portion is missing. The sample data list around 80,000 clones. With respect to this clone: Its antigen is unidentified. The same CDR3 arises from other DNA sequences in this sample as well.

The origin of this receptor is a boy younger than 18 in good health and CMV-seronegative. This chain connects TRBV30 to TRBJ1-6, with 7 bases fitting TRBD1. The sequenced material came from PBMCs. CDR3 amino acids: CAWSQTGQASPLHF. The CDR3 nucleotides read TGTGCCTGGAGCCAGACAGGGCAGGCTTCACCCCTCCACTTT.